These T cell receptor beta chains were read from a single sample in a study of cytotoxic CD8 clonotypes in ibrutinib-treated CLL. The assay was immunoSEQ multiplex PCR, and TCRdb's table has in-frame clones only and misses some. The table includes 150,000 or so clones, roughly 85% detected once. Source: PBMCs, taken after 24 months of ibrutinib treatment. The source is a human donor with chronic lymphocytic leukemia. CDR3s include the opening cysteine and the closing phenylalanine or tryptophan. A D gene is named only where the DNA matches it firmly. A row's size may be missing; if present it is once, few, many or a size class.

v_gene	abundance	d_gene	j_gene	CDR3aa	CDR3nt
TRBV9	NA	NA	TRBJ2-6	CASSAISGANVLTF	TGTGCCAGCAGCGCCATCTCTGGGGCCAACGTCCTGACTTTC
TRBV18	NA	NA	TRBJ2-7	CASSPPGGHEQYF	TGTGCCAGCTCACCACCGGGGGGCCACGAGCAGTACTTC
TRBV28	few	NA	TRBJ1-3	CASSGGATSGNTIYF	TGTGCCAGCAGCGGGGGAGCAACCTCTGGAAACACCATATATTTT
TRBV10-3	NA	NA	TRBJ2-3	CAISEPTPGSQYF	TGTGCCATCAGTGAGCCCACCCCGGGTTCGCAGTATTTT
TRBV20-1	NA	NA	TRBJ2-1	CSARATWGLFF	TGCAGTGCTAGAGCCACTTGGGGGCTGTTCTTC
TRBV9	NA	NA	TRBJ2-5	CASSVGPGETQYF	TGTGCCAGCAGCGTAGGGCCGGGGGAGACCCAGTACTTC
TRBV10-3	few	TRBD1	TRBJ1-4	CAISRTGSTNEELFF	TGTGCCATCAGTCGGACAGGGTCAACTAATGAGGAACTGTTTTTT
TRBV18	NA	NA	TRBJ2-5	CASSPAGETQYF	TGTGCCAGCTCACCCGCTGGTGAGACCCAGTACTTC
TRBV7-2	NA	TRBD2	TRBJ2-1	CASSPRSSGSRGEQFF	TGTGCCAGCAGCCCCCGATCTAGCGGGAGTCGGGGTGAGCAGTTCTTC
TRBV28	few	TRBD2	TRBJ2-4	CASRRTSGRVDIQYF	TGTGCCAGCAGGCGGACTAGCGGGAGGGTGGACATTCAGTACTTC
TRBV7-6	many	NA	TRBJ1-6	CASSPRTVRDSPLHF	TGTGCCAGCAGCCCCCGGACGGTCAGGGATTCACCCCTCCACTTT
TRBV7-2	NA	TRBD2	TRBJ2-7	CASSRTGGASGRRNEQYF	TGTGCCAGCAGCCGAACCGGGGGGGCTAGCGGGAGACGGAACGAGCAGTACTTC
TRBV7-6	once	NA	TRBJ2-2	CASSSSRTNTGELFF	TGTGCCAGCAGCTCCTCACGTACGAACACCGGGGAGCTGTTTTTT
TRBV5-1	NA	TRBD2	TRBJ2-5	CASSLGRGGKETQYF	TGCGCCAGCAGCTTGGGACGCGGGGGGAAGGAGACCCAGTACTTC
TRBV5-1	NA	NA	TRBJ2-5	CASSFLRDFQETQYF	TGCGCCAGCAGCTTTCTACGGGACTTCCAAGAGACCCAGTACTTC
TRBV30	NA	TRBD1	TRBJ2-3	CAWSLGGQGQYF	TGTGCCTGGAGCCTAGGGGGACAGGGCCAGTATTTT
TRBV7-2	NA	TRBD1	TRBJ1-4	CASSLVGTGYEKLFF	TGTGCCAGCAGCCTAGTCGGGACAGGGTATGAAAAACTGTTTTTT
TRBV19	NA	TRBD1	TRBJ1-1	CASLRQGLNTEAFF	TGTGCCAGTTTGAGACAGGGGCTGAACACTGAAGCTTTCTTT
TRBV4-2	NA	NA	TRBJ1-2	CASSQEGDLLFYGYTF	TGTGCCAGCAGCCAAGAGGGAGACCTCCTTTTCTATGGCTACACCTTC
TRBV15	NA	NA	TRBJ2-7	CATSGLGPLGGLYEQYF	TGTGCCACCAGCGGGTTAGGCCCCTTGGGGGGGCTGTACGAGCAGTACTTC
TRBV4-2	NA	NA	TRBJ1-5	CASSQEMWGGQPQHF	TGTGCCAGCAGCCAAGAGATGTGGGGCGGTCAGCCCCAGCATTTT
TRBV5-8	NA	NA	TRBJ1-1	CASSLGPNTEAFF	TGTGCCAGCAGCTTAGGGCCGAACACTGAAGCTTTCTTT
TRBV11-2	NA	NA	TRBJ1-2	CASSLVSGSNYGYTF	TGTGCCAGCAGCTTAGTCTCAGGGTCGAACTATGGCTACACCTTC
TRBV28	NA	TRBD2	TRBJ2-1	CASSPSGLGGYNEQFF	TGTGCCAGCAGTCCTTCGGGGCTGGGGGGGTACAATGAGCAGTTCTTC
TRBV30	NA	NA	TRBJ1-2	CAWRKKFPADYGYTF	TGTGCCTGGAGGAAGAAGTTCCCGGCTGACTATGGCTACACCTTC
TRBV28	NA	NA	TRBJ1-5	CASSFSQPQHF	TGTGCCAGCAGTTTCAGTCAGCCCCAGCATTTT
TRBV5-1	NA	TRBD2	TRBJ2-3	CASSAGLAGGDTQYF	TGCGCCAGCAGCGCCGGACTAGCGGGGGGAGATACGCAGTATTTT
TRBV2	NA	TRBD2	TRBJ2-7	CASSVRLAGVDEQYF	TGTGCCAGCAGTGTCAGACTAGCGGGAGTCGACGAGCAGTACTTC
TRBV6-1	NA	NA	TRBJ2-1	CASSVRGGPGNEQFF	TGTGCCAGCAGTGTGAGGGGGGGCCCCGGTAATGAGCAGTTCTTC
TRBV5-5	NA	TRBD1	TRBJ2-7	CASSLVGTATYEQYF	TGTGCCAGCAGCTTGGTAGGGACAGCTACCTACGAGCAGTACTTC
TRBV5-4	NA	NA	TRBJ1-1	CASSSRSLFMNTEAFF	TGTGCCAGCAGCTCCCGATCTCTATTTATGAACACTGAAGCTTTCTTT
TRBV18	NA	NA	TRBJ2-1	CASTINQGSSSYNEQFF	TGTGCCAGCACAATAAACCAGGGGTCGAGCTCCTACAATGAGCAGTTCTTC
TRBV2	NA	TRBD2	TRBJ2-4	CASSVGTSGGKKNIQYF	TGTGCCAGCAGTGTGGGGACTAGCGGGGGAAAAAAAAACATTCAGTACTTC
TRBV9	NA	NA	TRBJ1-2	CASSVDGGGYGYTF	TGTGCCAGCAGCGTAGATGGGGGCGGCTATGGCTACACCTTC
TRBV28	NA	TRBD1	TRBJ2-1	CASSSSGTGTNEQFF	TGTGCCAGCAGTTCCTCCGGGACAGGGACCAATGAGCAGTTCTTC
TRBV7-2	NA	TRBD2	TRBJ2-7	CASNPASGTYEQYF	TGTGCCAGCAACCCGGCTAGCGGGACGTACGAGCAGTACTTC
TRBV28	NA	NA	TRBJ1-2	CASSLAGDQGYTF	TGTGCCAGCAGTTTGGCGGGGGATCAAGGCTACACCTTC
TRBV2	NA	NA	TRBJ1-5	CASSVVFVGQPQHF	TGTGCCAGCAGTGTTGTTTTTGTTGGTCAGCCCCAGCATTTT
TRBV5-6	NA	NA	TRBJ2-1	CASIPRLGDVEQFF	TGTGCCAGCATCCCCAGGTTAGGGGATGTGGAGCAGTTCTTC
TRBV21-1	NA	NA	TRBJ2-5	CASSKKGKGTTPGQETQYF	TGTGCCAGCAGCAAAAAGGGGAAGGGTACAACCCCTGGGCAAGAGACCCAGTACTTC
TRBV6-1	NA	NA	TRBJ1-4	CASSWTDRGDERFF	TGTGCCAGCAGTTGGACAGACCGCGGCGATGAACGTTTTTTT
TRBV20-1	few	NA	TRBJ2-5	CSGGNQETQYF	TGCAGTGGCGGTAACCAAGAGACCCAGTACTTC
TRBV5-1	NA	NA	TRBJ2-5	CASSLVGLGETQYF	TGCGCCAGCAGCTTGGTGGGTCTGGGGGAGACCCAGTACTTC